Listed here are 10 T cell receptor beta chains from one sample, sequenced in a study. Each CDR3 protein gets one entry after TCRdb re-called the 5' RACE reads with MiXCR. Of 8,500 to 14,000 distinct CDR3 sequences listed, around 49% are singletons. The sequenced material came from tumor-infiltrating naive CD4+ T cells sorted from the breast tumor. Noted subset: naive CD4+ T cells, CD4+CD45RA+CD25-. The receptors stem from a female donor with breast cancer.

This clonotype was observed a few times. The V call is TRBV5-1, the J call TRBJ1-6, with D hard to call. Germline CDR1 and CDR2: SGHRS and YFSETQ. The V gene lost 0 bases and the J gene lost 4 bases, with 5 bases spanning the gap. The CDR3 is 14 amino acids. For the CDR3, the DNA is TGCGCCAGCAGCTTGGACGGATATAATTCACCCCTCCACTTT. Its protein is CASSLDGYNSPLHF.

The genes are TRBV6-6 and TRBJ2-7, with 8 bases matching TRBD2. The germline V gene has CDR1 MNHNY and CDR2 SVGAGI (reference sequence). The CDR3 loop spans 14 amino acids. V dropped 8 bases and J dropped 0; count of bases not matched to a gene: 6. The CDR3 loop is CASRETSGSYEQYV. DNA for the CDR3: TGTGCCAGCCGCGAAACTAGCGGCTCCTACGAGCAGTACGTC.

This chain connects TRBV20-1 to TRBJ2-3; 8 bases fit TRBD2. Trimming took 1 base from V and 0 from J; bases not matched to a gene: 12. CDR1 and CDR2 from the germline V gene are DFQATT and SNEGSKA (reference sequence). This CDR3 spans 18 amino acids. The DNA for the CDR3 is TGCAGTGCTAGAGGGCTAGCGGGCGGTAAATCTAGCACAGATACGCAGTATTTT. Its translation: CSARGLAGGKSSTDTQYF.

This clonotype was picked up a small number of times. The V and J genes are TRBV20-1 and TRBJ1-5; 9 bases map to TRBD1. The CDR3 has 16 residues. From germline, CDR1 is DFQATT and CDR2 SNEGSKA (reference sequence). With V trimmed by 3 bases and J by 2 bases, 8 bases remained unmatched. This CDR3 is CSARAQGARGNQPQHF. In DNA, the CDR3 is TGCAGTGCTAGGGCACAGGGGGCGCGGGGCAATCAGCCCCAGCATTTT.

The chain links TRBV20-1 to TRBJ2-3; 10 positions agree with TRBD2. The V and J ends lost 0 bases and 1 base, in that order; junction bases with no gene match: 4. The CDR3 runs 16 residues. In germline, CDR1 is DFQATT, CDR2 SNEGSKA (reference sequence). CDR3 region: CSARDPGLAGTDTQYF. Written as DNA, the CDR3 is TGCAGTGCTAGAGACCCAGGACTAGCGGGCACAGATACGCAGTATTTT.

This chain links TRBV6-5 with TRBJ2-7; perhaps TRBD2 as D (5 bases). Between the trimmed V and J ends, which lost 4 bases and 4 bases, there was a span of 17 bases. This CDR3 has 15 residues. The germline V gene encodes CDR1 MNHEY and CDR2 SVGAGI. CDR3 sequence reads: CASSSTRTGFYEQYV. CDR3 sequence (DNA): TGTGCCAGCAGTTCCACTCGGACGGGGTTTTACGAGCAGTACGTC.

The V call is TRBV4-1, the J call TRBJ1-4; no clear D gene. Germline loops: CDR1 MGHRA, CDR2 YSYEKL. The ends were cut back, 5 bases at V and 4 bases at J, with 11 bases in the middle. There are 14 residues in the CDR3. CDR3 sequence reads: CASSSTLRNEKLFF. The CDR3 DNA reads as TGCGCCAGCAGCAGTACCTTGCGTAATGAAAAACTGTTTTTT.

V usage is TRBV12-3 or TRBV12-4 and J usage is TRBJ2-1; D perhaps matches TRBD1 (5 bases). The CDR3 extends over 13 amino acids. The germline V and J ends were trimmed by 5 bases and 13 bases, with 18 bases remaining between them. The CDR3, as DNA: TGTGCCAGCAGTCCCCAAGACCGGACACTTCAGTTCTTC. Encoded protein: CASSPQDRTLQFF.

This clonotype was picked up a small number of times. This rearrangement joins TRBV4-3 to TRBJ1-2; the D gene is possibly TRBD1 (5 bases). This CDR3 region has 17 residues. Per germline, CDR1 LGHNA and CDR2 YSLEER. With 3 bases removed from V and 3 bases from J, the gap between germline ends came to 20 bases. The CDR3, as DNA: TGCGCCAGCAGCCAGTCGGGGGGGAGTGGGGCCCACTATGGCTACACCTTC. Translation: CASSQSGGSGAHYGYTF.

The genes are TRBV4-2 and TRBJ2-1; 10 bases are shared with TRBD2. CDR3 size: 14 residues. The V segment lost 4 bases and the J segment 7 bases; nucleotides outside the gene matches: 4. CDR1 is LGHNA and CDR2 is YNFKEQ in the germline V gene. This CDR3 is CASSRLAGENEQFF. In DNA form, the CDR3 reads TGTGCCAGCAGCCGCCTAGCGGGAGAGAATGAGCAGTTCTTC.